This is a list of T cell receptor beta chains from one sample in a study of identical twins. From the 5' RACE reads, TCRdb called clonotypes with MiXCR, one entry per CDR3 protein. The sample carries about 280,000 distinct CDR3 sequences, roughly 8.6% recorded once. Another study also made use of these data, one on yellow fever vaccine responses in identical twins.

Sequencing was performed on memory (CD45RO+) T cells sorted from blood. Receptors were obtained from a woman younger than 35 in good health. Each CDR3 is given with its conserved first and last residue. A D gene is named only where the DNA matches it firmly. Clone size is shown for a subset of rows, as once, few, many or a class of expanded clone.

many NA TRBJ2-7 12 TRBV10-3 CAISGVEGEQYF TGTGCCATCAGTGGGGTCGAAGGCGAGCAGTACTTC
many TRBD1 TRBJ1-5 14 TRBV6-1 CASRPTGDDQPQHF TGTGCCAGCAGACCGACAGGGGATGATCAGCCCCAGCATTTT
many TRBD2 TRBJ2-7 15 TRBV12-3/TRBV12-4 CASSLPGAGGYEQYF TGTGCCAGCAGTCTTCCCGGAGCGGGAGGCTACGAGCAGTACTTC
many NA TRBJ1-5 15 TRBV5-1 CASSLSCGSNQPQHF TGCGCCAGCAGCTTGTCATGTGGGAGCAATCAGCCCCAGCATTTT
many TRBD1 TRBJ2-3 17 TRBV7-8 CASSIKAGGEGTDTQYF TGTGCCAGCAGCATAAAAGCAGGGGGCGAGGGCACAGATACGCAGTATTTT
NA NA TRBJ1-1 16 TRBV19 CASSGTGTSMNTEAFF TGTGCCAGTAGTGGAACAGGGACCTCGATGAACACTGAAGCTTTCTTT
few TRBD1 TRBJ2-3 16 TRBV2 CASRYTRTGSRDTQYF TGTGCCAGCAGGTATACTAGGACAGGGAGCCGAGATACGCAGTATTTT
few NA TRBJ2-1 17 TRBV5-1 CASSLDVGLLTYNEQFF TGCGCCAGCAGCTTGGATGTAGGACTCCTAACCTACAATGAGCAGTTCTTC
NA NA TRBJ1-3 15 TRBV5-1 CASSGGPDSGNTIYF TGCGCCAGCAGCGGGGGACCGGACTCTGGAAACACCATATATTTT
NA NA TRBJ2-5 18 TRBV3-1 CASSQVVGTPRSQETQYF TGTGCCAGCAGCCAAGTAGTTGGAACGCCGAGGTCCCAAGAGACCCAGTACTTC
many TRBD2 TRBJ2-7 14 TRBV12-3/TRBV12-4 CASSSTSVSYEQYF TGTGCCAGCAGTTCCACTAGCGTCTCCTACGAGCAGTACTTC
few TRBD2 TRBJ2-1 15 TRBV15 CATSRDRGRYNEQFF TGTGCCACCAGCAGAGATCGCGGGAGGTACAATGAGCAGTTCTTC
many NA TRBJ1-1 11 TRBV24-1 CATSTRTEAFF TGTGCCACCAGTACCCGCACTGAAGCTTTCTTT
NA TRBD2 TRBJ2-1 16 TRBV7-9 CASSSQTSGPYNEQFF TGTGCCAGCAGCTCCCAGACTAGCGGTCCCTACAATGAGCAGTTCTTC
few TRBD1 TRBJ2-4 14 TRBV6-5 CASSNGQGGNIQYF TGTGCCAGCAGTAACGGACAGGGTGGAAACATTCAGTACTTC
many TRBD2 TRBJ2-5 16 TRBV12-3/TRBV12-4 CASSFVSGGSQETQYF TGTGCCAGCAGTTTTGTTAGCGGGGGATCCCAAGAGACCCAGTACTTC
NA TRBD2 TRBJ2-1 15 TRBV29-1 CSDLGLAGGNNEQFF TGCAGCGACCTGGGACTAGCGGGAGGGAACAATGAGCAGTTCTTC
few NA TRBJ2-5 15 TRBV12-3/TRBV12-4 CASTKGGGNQETQYF TGTGCCAGCACCAAGGGGGGAGGGAACCAAGAGACCCAGTACTTC
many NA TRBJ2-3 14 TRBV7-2 CASSLEFLTDTQYF TGTGCCAGCAGCTTAGAATTTCTCACAGATACGCAGTATTTT
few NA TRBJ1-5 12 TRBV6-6 CASREGSQPQHF TGTGCCAGCAGGGAGGGTAGTCAGCCCCAGCATTTT
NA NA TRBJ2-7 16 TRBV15 CATSKGPGSGAYEQYF TGTGCCACCAGCAAGGGACCCGGGAGTGGGGCCTACGAGCAGTACTTC
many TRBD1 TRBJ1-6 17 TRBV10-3 CAISESKTGGTNSPLHF TGTGCCATCAGTGAGTCGAAGACAGGGGGCACGAATTCACCCCTCCACTTT
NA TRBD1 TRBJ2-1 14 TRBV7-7 CASSLVGTGDEQFF TGTGCCAGCAGCTTAGTGGGTACAGGGGATGAGCAGTTCTTC
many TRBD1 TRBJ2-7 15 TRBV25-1 CASKGRTGGSYEQYF TGTGCCAGCAAGGGGAGGACAGGGGGCTCCTACGAGCAGTACTTC
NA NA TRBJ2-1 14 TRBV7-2 CASSYLTGYNEQFF TGTGCCAGCAGTTACTTGACAGGCTACAATGAGCAGTTCTTC
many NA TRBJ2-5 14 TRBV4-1 CASSQDAGTETQYF TGCGCCAGCAGCCAAGACGCGGGGACGGAGACCCAGTACTTC
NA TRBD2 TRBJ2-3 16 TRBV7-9 CASSFWTSGSPDTQYF TGTGCCAGCAGCTTTTGGACTAGCGGGAGCCCAGATACGCAGTATTTT
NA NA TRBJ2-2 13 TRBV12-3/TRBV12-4 CASCRARTGELFF TGTGCCAGCTGCCGAGCCCGCACCGGGGAGCTGTTTTTT
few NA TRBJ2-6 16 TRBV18 CATRSGVSSGANVLTF TGTGCCACACGCTCCGGAGTAAGCTCTGGGGCCAACGTCCTGACTTTC